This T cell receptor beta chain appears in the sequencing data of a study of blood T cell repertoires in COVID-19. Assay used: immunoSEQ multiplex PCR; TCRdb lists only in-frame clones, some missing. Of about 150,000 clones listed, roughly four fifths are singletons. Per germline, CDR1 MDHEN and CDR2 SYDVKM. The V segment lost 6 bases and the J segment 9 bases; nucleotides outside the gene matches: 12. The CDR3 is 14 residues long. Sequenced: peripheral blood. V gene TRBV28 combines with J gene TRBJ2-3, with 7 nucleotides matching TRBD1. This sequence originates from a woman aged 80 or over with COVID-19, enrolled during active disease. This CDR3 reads CASRRRQGPSTQYF. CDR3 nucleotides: TGTGCCAGCAGACGACGACAGGGCCCCTCGACGCAGTATTTT.